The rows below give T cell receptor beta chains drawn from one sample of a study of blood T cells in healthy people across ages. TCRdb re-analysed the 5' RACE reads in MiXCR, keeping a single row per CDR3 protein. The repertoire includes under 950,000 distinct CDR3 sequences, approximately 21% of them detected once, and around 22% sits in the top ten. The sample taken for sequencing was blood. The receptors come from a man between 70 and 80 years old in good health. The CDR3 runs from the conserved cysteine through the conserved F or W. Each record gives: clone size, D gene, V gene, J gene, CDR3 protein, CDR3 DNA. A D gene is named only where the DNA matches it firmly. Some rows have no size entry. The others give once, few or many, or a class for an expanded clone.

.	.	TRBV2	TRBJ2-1	CASSGFAREQFF	TGTGCCAGCAGTGGCTTTGCGCGGGAGCAGTTCTTC
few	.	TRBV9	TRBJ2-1	CASSPRSGGASYNEQFF	TGTGCCAGCAGCCCCAGGAGTGGGGGGGCTTCCTACAATGAGCAGTTCTTC
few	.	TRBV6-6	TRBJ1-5	CASRKDGTNQPQHF	TGTGCCAGCAGAAAGGACGGGACTAATCAGCCCCAGCATTTT
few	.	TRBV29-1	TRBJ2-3	CSVGRVLTDTQYF	TGCAGCGTTGGCAGGGTACTCACAGATACGCAGTATTTT
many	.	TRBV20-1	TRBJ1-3	CSAQRGGSGNTIYF	TGCAGTGCTCAACGAGGGGGCTCTGGAAACACCATATATTTT
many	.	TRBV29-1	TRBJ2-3	CSYLGITDTQYF	TGCAGCTATCTCGGGATCACAGATACGCAGTATTTT
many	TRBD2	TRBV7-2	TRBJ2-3	CASSFLGTSADTQYF	TGTGCCAGCAGCTTCCTCGGGACTAGCGCAGATACGCAGTATTTT
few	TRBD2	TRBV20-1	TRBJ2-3	CSARRGAGNTDTQYF	TGCAGTGCGAGGAGGGGAGCGGGGAACACAGATACGCAGTATTTT
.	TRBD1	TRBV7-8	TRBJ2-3	CASSPTSGGSSDTQYF	TGTGCCAGCAGCCCGACTTCAGGGGGCAGTTCAGATACGCAGTATTTT
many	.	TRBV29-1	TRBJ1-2	CSVTSGAGGYTF	TGCAGCGTTACGAGCGGGGCAGGTGGCTACACCTTC
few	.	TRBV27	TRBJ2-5	CASSPRDNQETQYF	TGTGCCAGCAGTCCCCGGGACAACCAAGAGACCCAGTACTTC
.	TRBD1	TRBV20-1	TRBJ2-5	CSAFQGALKETQYF	TGCAGTGCCTTCCAGGGGGCCCTTAAAGAGACCCAGTACTTC
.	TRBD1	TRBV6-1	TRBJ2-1	CASSITGTGALSEQFF	TGTGCCAGCAGCATTACCGGGACAGGGGCCCTCTCTGAGCAGTTCTTC
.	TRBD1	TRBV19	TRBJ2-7	CASSSRGRKEQYF	TGTGCCAGTAGTAGCAGGGGGCGCAAAGAGCAGTACTTC
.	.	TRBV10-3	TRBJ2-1	CAVSGAELRGEQFF	TGTGCCGTCAGTGGGGCGGAGCTCAGAGGGGAGCAGTTCTTC
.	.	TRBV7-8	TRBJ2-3	CASSPLGSGYTDTQYF	TGTGCCAGCAGCCCATTAGGCAGCGGCTACACAGATACGCAGTATTTT
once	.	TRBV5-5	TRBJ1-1	CASSWEDRLNTEAFF	TGTGCCAGCAGCTGGGAGGACAGATTGAACACTGAAGCTTTCTTT
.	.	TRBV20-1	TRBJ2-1	CSARADLSYNEQFF	TGCAGTGCTCGAGCGGACCTCTCCTACAATGAGCAGTTCTTC
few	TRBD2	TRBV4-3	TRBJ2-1	CASSQGLAAAKEQFF	TGCGCCAGCAGCCAAGGACTAGCGGCCGCGAAGGAGCAGTTCTTC
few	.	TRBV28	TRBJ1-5	CASSTGQSGNQPQHF	TGTGCCAGCTCCACAGGACAGTCCGGCAATCAGCCCCAGCATTTT
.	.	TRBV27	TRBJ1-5	CASRTTAGALGPQHF	TGTGCCAGCCGAACCACTGCCGGGGCACTCGGGCCCCAGCATTTT
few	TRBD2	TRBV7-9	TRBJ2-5	CASSPGTSGSVETQYF	TGTGCCAGCAGCCCCGGGACTAGCGGGAGTGTTGAGACCCAGTACTTC
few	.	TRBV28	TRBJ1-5	CASAGTLGGGQPQHF	TGTGCCAGCGCCGGGACACTCGGAGGAGGTCAGCCCCAGCATTTT
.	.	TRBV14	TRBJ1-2	CASSPRQQDGGYTF	TGTGCCAGCAGCCCCCGACAGCAGGATGGTGGCTACACCTTC
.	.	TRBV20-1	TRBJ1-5	CSALMGGTDTQHF	TGCAGTGCCCTGATGGGCGGCACAGATACGCAGCATTTT
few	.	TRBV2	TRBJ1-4	CASSDVDPLGEKLFF	TGTGCCAGCAGTGATGTTGACCCCTTGGGGGAAAAACTGTTTTTT
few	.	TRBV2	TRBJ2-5	CASRMTVLQETQYF	TGTGCCAGCCGGATGACTGTACTCCAAGAGACCCAGTACTTC
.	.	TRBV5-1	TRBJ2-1	CASSLVPDNEQFF	TGCGCCAGCAGCTTAGTTCCCGACAATGAGCAGTTCTTC
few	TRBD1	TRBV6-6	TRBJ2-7	CASSNGQEKSYEQYF	TGTGCCAGCAGTAACGGACAGGAGAAATCCTACGAGCAGTACTTC
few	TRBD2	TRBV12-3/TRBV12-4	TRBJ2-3	CASSLERGRDTQYF	TGTGCCAGCAGTTTAGAGCGGGGGCGAGATACGCAGTATTTT
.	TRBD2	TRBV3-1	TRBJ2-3	CASSPFYGGGTDTQYF	TGTGCCAGCAGCCCTTTTTACGGGGGGGGCACAGATACGCAGTATTTT
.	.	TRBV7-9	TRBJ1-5	CASSFWPGSNQPQHF	TGTGCCAGCAGCTTTTGGCCCGGCAGCAATCAGCCCCAGCATTTT
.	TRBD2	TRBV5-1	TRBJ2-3	CASSWAGGVTDTQYF	TGCGCCAGCAGCTGGGCGGGGGGAGTCACAGATACGCAGTATTTT
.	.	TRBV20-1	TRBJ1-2	CSARALPGGYGYTF	TGCAGTGCTAGAGCCCTCCCCGGGGGCTATGGCTACACCTTC
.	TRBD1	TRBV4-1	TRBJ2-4	CASSQDLGQEKNIQYF	TGCGCCAGCAGCCAAGATTTAGGACAGGAAAAAAACATTCAGTACTTC
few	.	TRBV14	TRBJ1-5	CASSQDAPVFFEPQHF	TGTGCCAGCAGCCAAGATGCCCCAGTATTTTTCGAGCCCCAGCATTTT
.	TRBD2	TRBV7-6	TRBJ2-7	CASNLDAGGSSYEQYF	TGTGCCAGCAACTTAGACGCGGGGGGGAGCTCCTACGAGCAGTACTTC
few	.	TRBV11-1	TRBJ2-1	CASSPTGYEQFF	TGTGCCAGCAGCCCCACAGGGTATGAGCAGTTCTTC
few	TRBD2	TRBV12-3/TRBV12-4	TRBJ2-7	CASSLRLAGAYEQYF	TGTGCCAGCAGTCTCCGACTAGCGGGGGCCTACGAGCAGTACTTC
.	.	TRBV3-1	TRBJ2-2	CASSSPQGRYTGELFF	TGTGCCAGCAGCTCCCCCCAGGGGCGATACACCGGGGAGCTGTTTTTT
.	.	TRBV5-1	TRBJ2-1	CASSLPPWLATYNEQFF	TGCGCCAGCAGCTTGCCCCCTTGGTTGGCCACATACAATGAGCAGTTCTTC
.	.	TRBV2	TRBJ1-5	CASKGQGELNQPQHF	TGTGCCAGCAAGGGTCAGGGCGAACTCAATCAGCCCCAGCATTTT
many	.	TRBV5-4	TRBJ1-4	CASSETGDATNEKLFF	TGTGCCAGCAGTGAAACAGGAGATGCAACTAATGAAAAACTGTTTTTT
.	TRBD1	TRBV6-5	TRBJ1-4	CAGSFDRPGQGEAMWLFF	TGTGCCGGCAGTTTCGATAGGCCGGGACAGGGGGAAGCTATGTGGCTGTTTTTT
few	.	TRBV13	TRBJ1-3	CASSLNLGVFGNTIYF	TGTGCCAGCAGCCTAAACCTAGGGGTCTTTGGAAACACCATATATTTT
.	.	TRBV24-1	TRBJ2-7	CATSDHRGDEQYF	TGTGCCACCAGTGACCATCGGGGAGACGAGCAGTACTTC
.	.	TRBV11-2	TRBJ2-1	CASTSRAGISNEQFF	TGTGCCAGCACCTCTAGGGCAGGGATCTCCAATGAGCAGTTCTTC
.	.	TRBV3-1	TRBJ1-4	CASSPQTSNEKLFF	TGTGCCAGCAGCCCCCAGACGAGTAATGAAAAACTGTTTTTT
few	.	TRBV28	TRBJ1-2	CASSYSPRDGYTF	TGTGCCAGCAGTTACTCCCCTCGGGACGGCTACACCTTC
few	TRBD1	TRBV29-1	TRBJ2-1	CSVERQGDRDEQFF	TGCAGCGTTGAACGACAGGGGGACCGGGATGAGCAGTTCTTC
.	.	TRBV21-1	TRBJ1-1	CASSKGAGRAFF	TGTGCCAGCAGCAAAGGGGCAGGGCGAGCTTTCTTT
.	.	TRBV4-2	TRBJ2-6	CASSQLRDSGANVLTF	TGTGCCAGCAGCCAATTGAGAGACTCTGGGGCCAACGTCCTGACTTTC
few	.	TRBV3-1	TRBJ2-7	CASSPLTAGEYEQYF	TGTGCCAGCAGCCCCCTGACGGCAGGGGAATACGAGCAGTACTTC
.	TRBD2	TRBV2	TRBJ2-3	CASSELAGGGADTQYF	TGTGCCAGCAGTGAACTAGCGGGAGGGGGGGCAGATACGCAGTATTTT
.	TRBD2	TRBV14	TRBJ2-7	CASSQTPGLARGEQYF	TGTGCCAGCAGCCAGACACCGGGACTAGCGAGGGGCGAGCAGTACTTC
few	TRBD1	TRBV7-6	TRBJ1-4	CASSFPSRPGQGEDLKEKLFF	TGTGCCAGCAGCTTCCCGTCGCGACCGGGACAGGGAGAGGACCTTAAAGAAAAACTGTTTTTT
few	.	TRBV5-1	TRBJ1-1	CASSPLDNLNTEAFF	TGCGCCAGCAGCCCCTTAGACAACTTGAACACTGAAGCTTTCTTT
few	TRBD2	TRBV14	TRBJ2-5	CASSQVLAKQETQYF	TGTGCCAGCAGCCAAGTACTAGCGAAGCAAGAGACCCAGTACTTC